A selection of T cell receptor beta chains follows, all from one sample in a study of control samples from healthy donors and cancer patients. Only in-frame clones appear in the TCRdb table, and some are missing; sequencing was by immunoSEQ multiplex PCR. The profile shows around 110,000 clones, 75% to 90% of them singletons. Source material: PBMCs. These receptors all come from a woman in her fifties or sixties with colorectal cancer. Both conserved end residues are part of each CDR3. The D gene is left open where the match is weak. Clone size is stated in some rows and not others, as once, few, many or a class when expanded.

v_call	cdr3_length	d_call	clone_size	j_call	cdr3_aa	cdr3_nt
TRBV5-1	15	TRBD1	once	TRBJ2-7	CASSLAAGQDYEQYF	TGCGCCAGCAGCCTGGCCGCGGGACAGGACTACGAGCAGTACTTC
TRBV29-1	14	TRBD2	.	TRBJ2-7	CSVEEVSGTNEQYF	TGCAGCGTTGAAGAGGTCAGTGGGACTAACGAGCAGTACTTC
TRBV4-2	14	TRBD2	.	TRBJ2-1	CASAPLAGGNEQFF	TGTGCCAGCGCTCCACTAGCGGGAGGGAATGAGCAGTTCTTC
TRBV10-2	17	.	once	TRBJ2-1	CASSESDRTSSYNEQFF	TGCGCCAGCAGTGAGTCTGATAGGACAAGCTCCTACAATGAGCAGTTCTTC
TRBV30	13	.	.	TRBJ1-2	CAWRATAENGYTF	TGTGCCTGGAGGGCCACGGCAGAAAATGGCTACACCTTC
TRBV12-3/TRBV12-4	11	.	.	TRBJ1-2	CASSRQHFYTF	TGTGCCAGCAGTCGGCAGCATTTCTACACCTTC
TRBV5-4	14	.	.	TRBJ1-1	CAHGRGRDGTEAFF	TGTGCCCATGGGCGGGGGCGCGACGGCACTGAAGCTTTCTTT
TRBV27	15	TRBD2	.	TRBJ2-5	CASRRLAGGSETQYF	TGTGCCAGCAGACGACTAGCGGGGGGTAGTGAGACCCAGTACTTC
TRBV11-2	17	.	.	TRBJ2-6	CASSLRTTRAGANVLTF	TGTGCCAGCAGCTTAAGGACCACAAGGGCTGGGGCCAACGTCCTGACTTTC
TRBV5-1	14	.	once	TRBJ2-1	CASSLGGADGEQFF	TGCGCCAGCAGCTTGGGAGGGGCGGATGGTGAGCAGTTCTTC
TRBV14	13	TRBD2	.	TRBJ2-1	CASSLNPGGEQFF	TGTGCCAGCAGCCTAAATCCGGGAGGTGAGCAGTTCTTC
TRBV18	16	.	.	TRBJ2-2	CASSPRVGSDSGELFF	TGTGCCAGCTCACCACGGGTGGGATCGGATTCCGGGGAGCTGTTTTTT
TRBV18	17	TRBD1	.	TRBJ1-6	CASSPLERTGGNSPLHF	TGTGCCAGCTCACCTCTCGAGAGGACAGGGGGTAATTCACCCCTCCACTTT
TRBV19	15	TRBD1	.	TRBJ2-5	CASSVGQGVGETQYF	TGTGCCAGTAGTGTTGGACAGGGGGTGGGCGAGACCCAGTACTTC
TRBV25-1	12	.	.	TRBJ2-1	CASRSSVTEQFF	TGTGCCAGCCGTTCGTCTGTCACTGAGCAGTTCTTC
TRBV5-1	15	.	few	TRBJ1-4	CASSLVLGDNEKLFF	TGCGCCAGCAGCTTGGTGCTGGGGGATAATGAAAAACTGTTTTTT
TRBV29-1	13	.	.	TRBJ1-5	CSVGYRGNQPQHF	TGCAGCGTTGGATATAGGGGGAATCAGCCCCAGCATTTT
TRBV30	13	.	.	TRBJ1-2	CAWSGGVLGGYTF	TGTGCCTGGAGTGGGGGCGTCCTCGGTGGCTACACCTTC
TRBV27	17	.	.	TRBJ2-3	CASSPLGGAAFTDTQYF	TGTGCCAGCAGTCCCCTCGGGGGTGCAGCGTTCACAGATACGCAGTATTTT
TRBV11-1	14	TRBD1	.	TRBJ2-1	CASSLGQGAGEQFF	TGTGCCAGCAGCTTAGGACAGGGGGCAGGTGAGCAGTTCTTC
TRBV30	15	TRBD1	.	TRBJ2-2	CAWRERQGLSGELFF	TGTGCCTGGAGGGAACGACAGGGGTTGTCCGGGGAGCTGTTTTTT
TRBV27	10	.	.	TRBJ2-7	CVAGFYEQYF	TGTGTCGCGGGGTTCTACGAGCAGTACTTC
TRBV29-1	13	TRBD1	once	TRBJ1-2	CSVVRDRDYGYTF	TGCAGCGTTGTCCGTGACAGGGACTATGGCTACACCTTC
TRBV19	13	.	once	TRBJ1-1	CASSPQINTEAFF	TGTGCCAGTAGTCCCCAGATCAACACTGAAGCTTTCTTT
TRBV11-2	13	TRBD2	.	TRBJ2-1	CASSQTSVVEQFF	TGTGCCAGCAGCCAGACTAGCGTGGTTGAGCAGTTCTTC
TRBV5-4	13	.	.	TRBJ1-2	CASSPWDTDGYTF	TGTGCCAGCAGCCCCTGGGACACGGATGGCTACACCTTC
TRBV18	15	TRBD1	.	TRBJ2-1	CASSPLGTGVNEQFF	TGTGCCAGCTCACCTCTGGGGACAGGGGTTAATGAGCAGTTCTTC
TRBV6-5	11	.	.	TRBJ1-4	CAVWGNEKLFF	TGTGCGGTGTGGGGTAATGAAAAACTGTTTTTT
TRBV9	15	TRBD1	.	TRBJ1-2	CASSAPSGGGYGYTF	TGTGCCAGCAGCGCACCCTCAGGGGGCGGGTATGGCTACACCTTC
TRBV11-2	12	.	few	TRBJ1-2	CASSSRPDGYTF	TGTGCCAGCAGCTCCCGCCCAGATGGCTACACCTTC
TRBV14	15	.	.	TRBJ1-1	CASSQGTGRNTEAFF	TGTGCCAGCAGCCAAGGAACAGGGAGGAACACTGAAGCTTTCTTT
TRBV5-1	16	TRBD1	once	TRBJ2-1	CASSGVTGTGGNEQFF	TGCGCCAGCAGCGGTGTCACCGGGACAGGGGGCAATGAGCAGTTCTTC
TRBV7-6	14	.	.	TRBJ2-3	CASSLVLSTDTQYF	TGTGCCAGCAGCTTAGTTTTAAGCACAGATACGCAGTATTTT
TRBV18	14	.	few	TRBJ2-7	CASSPGSETYEQYF	TGTGCCAGCTCACCAGGTTCGGAAACCTACGAGCAGTACTTC
TRBV19	12	.	.	TRBJ1-4	CASKGRDEKLFF	TGTGCCAGCAAGGGGCGGGATGAAAAACTGTTTTTT
TRBV6-5	14	.	.	TRBJ1-1	CASKNRESNTEAFF	TGTGCCAGCAAAAACAGGGAATCGAACACTGAAGCTTTCTTT
TRBV5-6	16	TRBD2	.	TRBJ2-3	CASSLAGGRAANTQYF	TGTGCCAGCAGCTTGGCCGGCGGGAGGGCCGCGAATACGCAGTATTTT
TRBV5-1	15	TRBD1	.	TRBJ2-7	CASSYRDRGPYEQYF	TGCGCCAGCAGCTACCGGGACAGGGGCCCCTACGAGCAGTACTTC
TRBV7-2	14	.	.	TRBJ2-7	CASSPGGRAYEQYF	TGTGCCAGCAGCCCCGGGGGGCGGGCCTACGAGCAGTACTTC
TRBV7-9	15	.	.	TRBJ1-2	CASSNRMEPNYGYTF	TGTGCCAGCAGCAATAGGATGGAACCTAACTATGGCTACACCTTC
TRBV18	15	TRBD1	once	TRBJ2-1	CASSGDRLSYNEQFF	TGTGCCAGCTCCGGGGACAGGTTATCCTACAATGAGCAGTTCTTC
TRBV7-2	15	TRBD1	.	TRBJ1-1	CASSDRGLAPVKAFF	TGTGCCAGCAGCGACAGGGGGCTAGCCCCTGTTAAAGCTTTCTTT
TRBV6-1	15	.	.	TRBJ2-3	CASSELEGVTDTQYF	TGTGCCAGCAGTGAACTAGAGGGCGTCACAGATACGCAGTATTTT
TRBV24-1	15	TRBD2	.	TRBJ2-1	CATSHLAGGYNEQFF	TGTGCCACCAGTCACCTAGCGGGTGGATACAATGAGCAGTTCTTC
TRBV18	12	.	.	TRBJ2-5	CASSPQDETQYF	TGTGCCAGCTCACCACAGGATGAGACCCAGTACTTC
TRBV5-1	15	.	.	TRBJ2-2	CASSEGRPNTGELFF	TGCGCCAGCAGCGAGGGACGGCCGAACACCGGGGAGCTGTTTTTT
TRBV11-2	14	.	.	TRBJ1-6	CASSLQLLGSPLHF	TGTGCCAGCAGCTTACAACTGTTGGGATCACCCCTCCACTTT
TRBV5-1	14	TRBD1	.	TRBJ2-2	CASSRDRGAGELFF	TGCGCCAGCAGCCGGGACAGGGGGGCCGGGGAGCTGTTTTTT
TRBV3-1/TRBV3-2	15	.	.	TRBJ1-6	CASSPSMSRNSPLHF	TGTGCCAGCAGCCCTTCGATGTCGCGGAATTCACCCCTCCACTTT
TRBV10-3	13	.	.	TRBJ2-5	CATRDPTQETQYF	TGTGCCACACGGGACCCCACCCAAGAGACCCAGTACTTC
TRBV10-2	12	.	.	TRBJ1-1	CASRNPNTEAFF	TGCGCCAGCAGGAACCCCAACACTGAAGCTTTCTTT